Listed here is a single TCR beta chain. The antigen is not known. Sequencing used immunoSEQ multiplex PCR; TCRdb keeps in-frame clones, though not all of them. The repertoire holds more than 11,000 clones, with approximately 81% as singletons. Trimming took off 5 bases at V and 3 bases at J, with 9 bases between the two ends. The CDR3 consists of 13 residues. Germline-derived CDR1 and CDR2 are SGHNT and YENEEA. The data were obtained in a study of T cell repertoires in ileal Crohn's disease. The wider study: Patients had a median roughly 8-year disease duration, and approximately 35% were active smokers. All patients had surgery for stricturing (61%) or penetrating (around 39%) disease. Postoperative therapy was given to about half: 11 thiopurines, 15 to 20 anti-TNF agents.

The study, taken as a whole, reports: All patients with clonality above 26.8% had endoscopic recurrence.

This TCR was recovered from an adult with Crohn's disease. The sequenced material came from ileal tissue. The V gene is TRBV11-3, the J gene TRBJ2-3, with D hard to call. CDR3 region: CASSPGRTDTQYF. The DNA for the CDR3 is TGTGCCAGCAGCCCAGGTCGGACAGATACGCAGTATTTT.